This TCR beta chain is from a study of human T cells and chemical hapten exposure. J lost 2 bases, V lost 5 bases, and 3 bases had no gene match. Germline assignment: CDR1 SEHNR and CDR2 FQNEAQ (reference sequence). The CDR3 is made up of 15 amino acids. Under the authors' procedure: Counting gave a median of around 96,000 TCRs per sample, with values ranging from about 23,224 to 750,000. One entry per CDR3 protein, called by TCRdb with MiXCR from the RACE reads. TCRdb's processing, not the authors' own work, is the source of the V and J calls. This sample has some 90,000 distinct CDR3 sequences, with roughly a tenth found just once. The sample's time point: patch test 3, about 24 weeks after DPC sensitization. Treatment reported: therapeutic diphenylcyclopropenone sensitization with weekly scalp DPC. Blood was drawn before each patch test was applied.

Sequencing was performed on whole blood, taken in connection with sensitization to the hapten diphenylcyclopropenone (DPC). The chain couples TRBV7-9 to TRBJ2-1, with 10 bases that match TRBD2. The clonotype comes from a young woman with alopecia areata. Some clones in this sample may be carry-over from other donors' samples. The CDR3 here is CASSPGLAAYNEQFF. The CDR3 DNA follows: TGTGCCAGCAGCCCAGGACTAGCGGCCTACAATGAGCAGTTCTTC.